This TCR beta chain emerged from a study of molecular identifiers for immune sequencing clone quantification (dated by TCRdb to about 2018). In terms of the full investigation: For a replicate experiment, the RNA from either around 20,000 or 99,000 naive CD8 T cells was divided into five aliquots, and four of those aliquots went on to sequencing. CD8 T cells were used in a methods study to benchmark molecular-identifier clustering-based TCR repertoire sequencing (MIDCIRS) and TCR RNA copy counting.

The receptor library was made with PCR. The sequencer listed for this sample is Illumina HiSeq 4000. Bulk TCR libraries were made following a previously described method, with the TCR primers given in Table S5. The Qiagen AllPrep DNA/RNA kit was used to purify total RNA. Before analysis, reads from multiple sequencing runs of the same library were pooled. In the authors' own workflow: Only reads with exact TCR constant sequence were kept, trimmed to 150 nt, and grouped by their 12-nt molecular barcodes. Within each barcode group, reads were sub-clustered at a 15% Levenshtein threshold, and quality-weighted consensus sequences were built per RNA molecule. Non-functional sequences were removed, as were lower-count sequences one edit away from another. Based on fitting two negative binomial distributions, any barcode sub-cluster with under 20% of the maximum read count was discarded. In-frame beta chains were kept once TCRdb had trimmed the public reads at Q25 with fastp and called clones with MiXCR. Every entry covers one CDR3 protein and lists the most common genes and DNA from its rows. The authors' filters were not applied to this entry. In all, the sample holds 300,000 to 350,000 distinct CDR3 sequences, and about a fifth of those were seen once. Approximately 0.8% of the sample rests with the top ten.

Libraries of naive CD8 T cells were generated from roughly 21,000 to 960,000 sorted cells, with 10%, 30% or 50% of the purified RNA used. Naive CD8 T cells were FACS-sorted as CD8+CD4-CCR7+CD45RA+ on a BD FACSAria II into RLT Plus buffer. Detection sensitivity was tested by spiking Jurkat RNA equal to approximately 9 TCR copies' worth into samples containing 20,000-1,000,000 naive CD8 T cells. CD8 T cells were enriched using RosetteSep CD8+ T Cell Enrichment Cocktail and Ficoll-Paque, and the enriched cells then underwent ACK red cell lysis. Paper-wide results and their limitations: In CMV-specific effector cells, clones with more than 20 RNA copies accounted for over 97% of molecules, whereas in naive cells such clones accounted for under 1%. Spiked-in Jurkat TCR RNA (10 copies' worth), which is not part of the donor repertoire, was contained in the naive libraries. Spiked-in Jurkat TCR RNA equivalent to a single cell was reported to be detectable even among 850,000 to 1,000,000 naive CD8 T cells. Modeling indicated around 3.2 TCR RNA copies recovered per cell, compared with around 10 by digital PCR, which implies a capture efficiency of approximately 31%. Without barcode sub-clustering, chimeric consensus sequences inflated TCR diversity; chimeras reached as high as 47%. Highly expanded clone sizes could be underestimated because identical TCR molecules may share a barcode.

Ten or more counts support this clonotype. Its antigen has not been determined. At one end, the junction sequence differs from germline, possibly due to a read error. CDR1 is given as PRHDT and CDR2 as FYEKMQ, both from the germline V gene (reference sequence). The CDR3 has 14 amino acids, counting the end cysteine and phenylalanine. Only CDR3 DNA remains: 42 bases, in frame from the first base. The source material was naive CD8+ T cells from blood, with Jurkat cell RNA spiked in. The cell subset or site label here, explained by the study, means: FACS-sorted CD8+CD4-CCR7+CD45RA+ naive T cells. The chain links TRBV13 with TRBJ2-2; a confident D gene designation cannot be given. The receptor was isolated from a human donor in good health. Some libraries in this study had Jurkat cell RNA spiked in. DNA sequence: TGTGCCAGCAGATTAGGAGCGAATACCGGGGAGCTGTTTTTT. It specifies CASRLGANTGELFF.